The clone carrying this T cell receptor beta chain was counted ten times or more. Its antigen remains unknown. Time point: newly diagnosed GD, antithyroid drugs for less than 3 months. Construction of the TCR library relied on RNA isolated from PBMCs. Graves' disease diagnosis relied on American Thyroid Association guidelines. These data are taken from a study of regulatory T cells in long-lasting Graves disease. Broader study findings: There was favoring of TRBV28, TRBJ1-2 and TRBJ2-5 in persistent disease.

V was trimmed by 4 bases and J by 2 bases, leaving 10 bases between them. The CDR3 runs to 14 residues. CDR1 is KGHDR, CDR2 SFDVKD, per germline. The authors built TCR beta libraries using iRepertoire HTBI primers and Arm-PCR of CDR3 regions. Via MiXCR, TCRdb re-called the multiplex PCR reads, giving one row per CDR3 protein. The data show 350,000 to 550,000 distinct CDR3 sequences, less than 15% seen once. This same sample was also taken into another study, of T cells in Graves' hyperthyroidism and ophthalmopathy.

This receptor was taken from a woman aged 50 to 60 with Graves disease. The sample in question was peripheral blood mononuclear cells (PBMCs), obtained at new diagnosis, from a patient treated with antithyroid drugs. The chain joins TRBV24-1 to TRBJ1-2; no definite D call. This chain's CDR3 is CATSERTKNYGYTF. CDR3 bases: TGTGCCACCAGTGAACGGACCAAAAACTATGGCTACACCTTC.